A single sample is the source of the 32 T cell receptor beta chains below, sequenced in a study of T cell responses to AZD1222 COVID-19 vaccine. The protocol was immunoSEQ multiplex PCR, while the TCRdb copy is restricted to in-frame clones and leaves out a portion. The data hold roughly 200,000 clones, with about 89% observed a single time. Sequencing was performed on peripheral blood, taken 28 days after the second AZD1222 dose. The receptors stem from an adult who received the AZD1222 COVID-19 vaccine.

This clone was observed once. The J gene is TRBJ2-1, the V gene TRBV18; D call uncertain. V lost 6 bases, J lost 4 bases, and 16 bases lay in between. The CDR3 totals 15 residues. Looked up from germline, CDR1 is KGHSH and CDR2 is LQKENI. CDR3 nucleotides: TGTGCCAGCTCGCCCTCAAGTGGGTATTACAATGAGCAGTTCTTC. This sequence encodes CASSPSSGYYNEQFF.

The chain employs TRBV5-6 and TRBJ1-1; D not resolved. Germline values: CDR1 SGHDT, CDR2 YYEEEE. The CDR3 spans 16 residues. V lost 0 bases and J 0 bases, leaving 12 bases between the germline ends. The CDR3 DNA reads as TGTGCCAGCAGCTTGGGAGGACCCGGTATGAACACTGAAGCTTTCTTT. It is translated as CASSLGGPGMNTEAFF.

CDR3 loop: CASGSGGGSSYNEQFF. As DNA, the CDR3 is TGTGCTAGTGGTTCGGGGGGCGGGAGCTCCTACAATGAGCAGTTCTTC. V usage is TRBV12-5 and J usage is TRBJ2-1, with D possibly TRBD2 on 7 matching bases. Between the trimmed V and J ends, which lost 4 bases and 0 bases, there was a span of 13 bases. The CDR3 is made up of 16 amino acids. The germline gives CDR1 LGHNT, CDR2 FRNRAP. The full variable domain, its missing parts supplied by reference TRBV12-5 and TRBJ2-1, is DARVTQTPRHKVTEMGQEVTMRCQPILGHNTVFWYRQTMMQGLELLAYFRNRAPLDDSGMPKDRFSAEMPDATLATLKIQPSEPRDSAVYFCASGSGGGSSYNEQFFGPGTRLTVL.

The V and J genes are TRBV7-8 and TRBJ2-7, with TRBD1 identical over 8 bases. The germline V gene encodes CDR1 SGHVS and CDR2 FQNEAQ. The CDR3 is 15 amino acids. Losses at the gene ends were 5 bases for V and 6 bases for J; bases not matched to a gene: 12. CDR3 DNA sequence: TGTGCCAGCAGCCGAGGACAGGGAGAGGTTAGCGAGCAGTACTTC. This sequence encodes CASSRGQGEVSEQYF.

This rearrangement joins TRBV6-5 to TRBJ1-2; D is undetermined. Trimming took 6 bases from V and 0 from J, leaving 11 bases between them. The germline V gene has CDR1 MNHEY and CDR2 SVGAGI. CDR3 length equals 14 residues. CDR3 region: CASRDPTANYGYTF. CDR3 in DNA: TGTGCCAGCAGAGACCCTACAGCTAACTATGGCTACACCTTC.

This clone appeared a few times. The V gene is TRBV7-3, the J gene TRBJ1-1; the D is unclear. V was pared by 2 bases and J by 6 bases, with 10 bases between. The CDR3 extends over 13 amino acids. Germline CDR1 and CDR2: SGHTA and FQGTGA. The CDR3 DNA reads as TGTGCCAGCAGCTTAGGTCAGGCGGCTGAAGCTTTCTTT. The encoded protein is CASSLGQAAEAFF.

The chain couples TRBV9 to TRBJ2-7, with D tentatively TRBD1 (6 bases). V was pared by 2 bases and J by 3 bases, with 15 bases between. Germline V lookup: CDR1 SGDLS, CDR2 YYNGEE. The CDR3 runs to 15 residues. CDR3 protein: CASSVRDTPNYEQYF. The DNA for the CDR3 is TGTGCCAGCAGCGTCCGGGACACCCCGAACTACGAGCAGTACTTC.

This CDR3 reads CASSLTVASGFYEQYF. The CDR3, as DNA: TGTGCCAGCAGTTTGACGGTGGCTAGCGGGTTCTACGAGCAGTACTTC. The chain carries TRBV27 and TRBJ2-7; TRBD2 matches at 8 bases. The germline V gene has CDR1 MNHEY and CDR2 SMNVEV (reference sequence). Unmatched junction bases numbered 10, after V lost 3 bases and J lost 3 bases. CDR3 length equals 16 residues.

This clone was seen once. J is TRBJ2-7 and V is TRBV5-4, with D possibly matching TRBD2 (5 bases). V shed 4 bases and J shed 2 bases, with 10 bases lying between them. The CDR3 covers 13 residues. Germline CDR1 SGHNT, CDR2 YYREEE (reference sequence). The CDR3 coding sequence is TGTGCCAGCAGCGGCGGGTTTCCCTACGAGCAGTACTTC. It codes for CASSGGFPYEQYF.

The V and J genes are TRBV3-1 (or the pseudogene TRBV3-2) and TRBJ2-1; 10 nucleotides align to TRBD1. Germline loops: CDR1 LGHDT, CDR2 YNNKEL (reference sequence). Trimming cost V 5 bases and J 7 bases; bases outside gene matches: 11. The CDR3 extends over 16 amino acids. DNA for the CDR3: TGTGCCAGCAGCGGCCGGGACAGGGGAGGGTCGAATGAGCAGTTCTTC. Residues: CASSGRDRGGSNEQFF.

This rearrangement joins TRBV12-3 or TRBV12-4 to TRBJ1-2; D unclear. This CDR3 comprises 13 residues. Trimming pared 3 bases from V and 2 bases from J, leaving 7 bases between. DNA of the CDR3: TGTGCCAGCAGTTTTACCCAGAACTATGGCTACACCTTC. As protein: CASSFTQNYGYTF.

The genes are TRBV6-2 or TRBV6-3 and TRBJ1-5; TRBD1 is a possible D gene (6 bases). The CDR3 sequence is 16 residues long. Per the germline V gene, CDR1 is MNHEY and CDR2 is SVGEGT. Trimming stripped 2 bases from V and 2 bases from J, with 13 bases between. CDR3 DNA: TGTGCCAGCAGTTACCCGCGGGGGCCCGGCAATCAGCCCCAGCATTTT. This codes for CASSYPRGPGNQPQHF.

The chain has TRBV11-2 and TRBJ2-3, with 8 bases fitting TRBD1. There are 16 residues in the CDR3. The trim removed 4 bases at V and 0 bases at J, leaving 6 bases unmatched. CDR1 is SGHAT and CDR2 is FQNNGV in the germline V gene. In nucleotides, the CDR3 is TGTGCCAGCAGCTACACAGGGGGTAAAAGCACAGATACGCAGTATTTT. As protein: CASSYTGGKSTDTQYF.

To note about this clone: Mismatch with germline at one junction end may stem from a read error. The chain uses TRBV11-3 and TRBJ2-2; 11 bases match TRBD2. Germline CDR1 SGHNT, CDR2 YENEEA. The CDR3 sequence is 15 residues long. The CDR3 loop is CASSETSGNAGELFF. The CDR3 bases are TGTGCCAGCAGCGAGACTAGCGGGAACGCCGGGGAGCTGTTTTTT.

The rearrangement uses TRBV7-3 and TRBJ1-3; D is possibly TRBD1 (5 bases). The CDR3 contains 17 residues. Germline CDR1 reads SGHTA; CDR2 reads FQGTGA. Trimming took off 2 bases at V and 0 bases at J, with 14 bases between the two ends. CDR3: CASSLAGASSSGNTIYF. The CDR3 DNA is TGTGCCAGCAGCTTAGCTGGGGCGTCTTCCTCTGGAAACACCATATATTTT. The whole variable domain, filled in from reference TRBV7-3 and TRBJ1-3, reads GAGVSQTPSNKVTEKGKYVELRCDPISGHTALYWYRQSLGQGPEFLIYFQGTGAADDSGLPNDRFFAVRPEGSVSTLKIQRTERGDSAVYLCASSLAGASSSGNTIYFGEGSWLTVV.

This sequence joins TRBV28 and TRBJ2-7; D is possibly TRBD1 (7 bases). Trimming cost V 4 bases and J 6 bases, with 19 bases left between them. Germline values: CDR1 MDHEN, CDR2 SYDVKM. The CDR3 is made up of 15 amino acids. The CDR3 is CASSSLDRDSTEQYF. The CDR3 coding sequence is TGTGCCAGCAGTTCCCTAGACAGGGACTCAACCGAGCAGTACTTC.

V and J are TRBV23-1 and TRBJ2-3; D uncertain. TRBV23-1 is filed as an ORF, its function uncertain. V lost 0 bases, J lost 1 base, and 5 bases lay in between. CDR3 length: 14 amino acids. The CDR3 reads CASSQSPGTDTQYF. The CDR3 coding sequence is TGCGCCAGCAGTCAATCCCCCGGCACAGATACGCAGTATTTT.

The chain joins TRBV24-1 to TRBJ2-2; TRBD2 matches 7 bases. The CDR3 is 16 residues long. V was clipped by 4 bases and J by 2 bases; unmatched bases: 6. The germline CDR1 and CDR2 sequences are KGHDR and SFDVKD. This CDR3 reads CATSDSSGVNTGELFF. The DNA of the CDR3 is TGTGCCACCAGTGACTCTAGCGGAGTCAACACCGGGGAGCTGTTTTTT.

The chain employs TRBV7-2 and TRBJ1-1; TRBD1 matches 7 bases. CDR3 length: 17 amino acids. Trimming cost V 5 bases and J 2 bases; bases outside gene matches: 14. Germline lookup yields CDR1 SGHTA and CDR2 FQGNSA. The CDR3 DNA reads as TGTGCCAGCAGCCCCCGGGTAATCACAGGGGCCAACACTGAAGCTTTCTTT. Protein sequence: CASSPRVITGANTEAFF.

The chain couples TRBV4-3 to TRBJ1-4, with a possible D match to TRBD1 (5 bases). CDR3 length: 18 residues. The germline V gene encodes CDR1 LGHNA and CDR2 YSLEER. V gave up 0 bases and J gave up 7 bases, with 21 bases separating them. The CDR3, as DNA: TGCGCCAGCAGCCAAGAATGGGGGGTCGGGAGGAGGGGTGAAAAACTGTTTTTT. This translates into CASSQEWGVGRRGEKLFF.

This rearrangement joins TRBV20-1 to TRBJ1-1; D unclear. V was pared by 5 bases and J by 0 bases, with 4 bases between. This CDR3 is built from 11 residues. CDR1 DFQATT and CDR2 SNEGSKA come from the germline V gene (reference sequence). The CDR3 DNA reads TGCAGTGCTGCTATGAACACTGAAGCTTTCTTT. It specifies CSAAMNTEAFF.

The chain employs TRBV7-9 and TRBJ2-3, with unresolved D. The germline V gene encodes CDR1 SEHNR and CDR2 FQNEAQ (reference sequence). Trimming took off 2 bases at V and 5 bases at J, with 8 bases between the two ends. The CDR3 is made up of 13 amino acids. CDR3 protein: CASSLSRRDTQYF. CDR3 coding DNA: TGTGCCAGCAGCTTATCACGGCGAGATACGCAGTATTTT.

The chain links TRBV6-1 to TRBJ2-1; D is ambiguous. CDR3 length: 17 amino acids. Trimming removed 0 bases at V and 2 bases at J, with 14 bases between. Germline loops: CDR1 MNHNS, CDR2 SASEGT. CDR3 protein: CASSEAKGPRTYNEQFF. The CDR3 DNA reads TGTGCCAGCAGTGAAGCTAAAGGTCCCCGCACCTACAATGAGCAGTTCTTC.

The count of this clone is one. The chain links TRBV10-2 to TRBJ2-1; 12 nucleotides agree with TRBD2. The CDR3 consists of 16 residues. Trimming cost V 6 bases and J 2 bases; bases outside gene matches: 5. CDR1 WSHSY and CDR2 SAAADI come from the germline V gene. CDR3 amino acids: CASSDGLAGPYNEQFF. The CDR3 DNA sequence: TGCGCCAGCAGCGATGGACTAGCGGGGCCCTACAATGAGCAGTTCTTC.

The genes are TRBV9 and TRBJ2-1; 8 nucleotides align to TRBD2. This CDR3 contains 16 residues. Trimming cost V 0 bases and J 7 bases; bases outside gene matches: 9. Per the germline V gene, CDR1 is SGDLS and CDR2 is YYNGEE. The CDR3 coding sequence is TGTGCCAGCAGCGTAGCTCCCTCGGGAGGGATTAATGAGCAGTTCTTC. Translating it yields CASSVAPSGGINEQFF. Based on the CDR3 plus reference TRBV9 and TRBJ2-1, the full variable domain is DSGVTQTPKHLITATGQRVTLRCSPRSGDLSVYWYQQSLDQGLQFLIQYYNGEERAKGNILERFSAQQFPDLHSELNLSSLELGDSALYFCASSVAPSGGINEQFFGPGTRLTVL.

The J gene is TRBJ2-1, the V gene TRBV7-8, with D unresolved. The CDR3 sequence is 17 residues long. The V gene's germline CDR1 is SGHVS and CDR2 FQNEAQ. The ends were cut back, 3 bases at V and 3 bases at J, with 18 bases in the middle. CDR3 in DNA: TGTGCCAGCAGCTTCAGTTCGATACAAGTTGACTACAATGAGCAGTTCTTC. Translating it yields CASSFSSIQVDYNEQFF.

The rearrangement links TRBV3-1 (or the pseudogene TRBV3-2) to TRBJ1-3, with D possibly matching TRBD1 (5 bases). The CDR3 length is 15 residues. Trimming cost V 0 bases and J 2 bases, with 8 bases left between them. CDR1 and CDR2 from the germline V gene are LGHDT and YNNKEL (reference sequence). The CDR3 sequence: CASSQEAGAGNTIYF. CDR3 in DNA: TGTGCCAGCAGCCAAGAGGCGGGGGCTGGAAACACCATATATTTT.

This chain connects TRBV30 to TRBJ2-2; D is unresolved. The CDR3 sequence is 14 residues long. Trimming took 3 bases from V and 1 from J, leaving 9 bases between them. CDR1 is GTSNPN, CDR2 SVGIG, per germline (reference sequence). CDR3 bases: TGTGCCTGGAGAACACCAGGGAACACCGGGGAGCTGTTTTTT. It yields the protein CAWRTPGNTGELFF. The whole variable domain, remainder taken from reference TRBV30 and TRBJ2-2, is SQTIHQWPATLVQPVGSPLSLECTVEGTSNPNLYWYRQAAGRGLQLLFYSVGIGQISSEVPQNLSASRPQDRQFILSSKKLLLSDSGFYLCAWRTPGNTGELFFGEGSRLTVL.

The chain recombines TRBV4-2 with TRBJ1-2, with D possibly matching TRBD1 (6 bases). The germline V gene encodes CDR1 LGHNA and CDR2 YNFKEQ. The CDR3 has 15 residues. V dropped 0 bases and J dropped 3 bases, with 11 bases sitting between them. CDR3 protein: CASSQDYREHYGYTF. The CDR3 DNA sequence: TGTGCCAGCAGCCAAGATTACAGGGAACACTATGGCTACACCTTC.

V gene TRBV5-1 combines with J gene TRBJ2-1, with D perhaps matching TRBD2 (7 bases). The V end was cut by 4 bases, the J end by 3 bases, with 17 bases between. The CDR3 runs to 16 residues. The V gene's germline CDR1 is SGHRS and CDR2 YFSETQ. CDR3 in DNA: TGCGCCAGCAGCGTAGGGGGGATAGCGGGCTACAATGAGCAGTTCTTC. Its protein is CASSVGGIAGYNEQFF.

This chain joins TRBV28 and TRBJ1-5, with 11 bases that match TRBD1. Germline loops: CDR1 MDHEN, CDR2 SYDVKM. CDR3 size: 17 residues. With V trimmed by 2 bases and J by 1 base, 4 bases remained unmatched. CDR3 residues: CASSLGTGGSSNQPQHF. The CDR3 nucleotides are TGTGCCAGCAGTTTAGGGACAGGGGGGTCAAGCAATCAGCCCCAGCATTTT.

This sequence joins TRBV29-1 and TRBJ2-7; D unresolved. The CDR3 covers 11 residues. V shed 4 bases and J shed 6 bases, with 10 bases lying between them. Germline CDR1 is SQVTM and CDR2 is ANQGSEA. This CDR3 reads CSVGFFIEQYF. CDR3 DNA: TGCAGCGTTGGGTTTTTTATCGAGCAGTACTTC.